Listed below are T cell receptor beta chains from one sample, sequenced in a study of blood T cell repertoires in COVID-19. TCRdb keeps only in-frame clones here, not all; method: immunoSEQ multiplex PCR. Of around 270,000 clones in the sample, roughly 84% were seen once. Material: peripheral blood. Receptor source: a woman aged 40 to 55 who had recovered from COVID-19. Both conserved end residues are part of each CDR3. The D gene is left open where the match is weak. Clone size is shown for a subset of rows, as once, few, many or a class of expanded clone.

j_call v_call clone_size d_call cdr3_nt cdr3_aa
TRBJ2-5 TRBV9 NA TRBD2 TGTGCCAGCAGCTTAGAATCTAGCGGGGGAGTCCTGGAGACCCAGTACTTC CASSLESSGGVLETQYF
TRBJ1-5 TRBV10-3 NA NA TGTGCCATCAGTGATCGGGATATCAATCAGCCCCAGCATTTT CAISDRDINQPQHF
TRBJ1-4 TRBV21-1 NA NA TGTGCCAGCAGCAAAGCGCTTGGGGCAGTGCGTAATGAAAAACTGTTTTTT CASSKALGAVRNEKLFF
TRBJ2-2 TRBV28 NA NA TGTGCCAGCAGCACAGGGAAACGGTCCGGGGAGCTGTTTTTT CASSTGKRSGELFF
TRBJ1-5 TRBV9 NA TRBD1 TGTGCCAGCAGCGCGGGACAGCTTAATCAGCCCCAGCATTTT CASSAGQLNQPQHF
TRBJ2-2 TRBV5-1 NA NA TGCGCCAGCAGCTTGGGCAGATCGAACACCGGGGAGCTGTTTTTT CASSLGRSNTGELFF
TRBJ2-5 TRBV7-2 NA TRBD2 TGTGCCAGCAGCTTAAGCGGGGGGACCCAGTACTTC CASSLSGGTQYF
TRBJ1-2 TRBV28 NA TRBD1 TGTGCCAGCTCCCAGGAGGGGGCCTACTATGGCTACACCTTC CASSQEGAYYGYTF
TRBJ2-7 TRBV5-4 NA TRBD2 TGTGCCAGCAGCTTGAACGGGGGGGCGTTCGAGCAGTACTTC CASSLNGGAFEQYF
TRBJ2-7 TRBV28 NA NA TGTGCCAGCAGTTTAGTGGGCTCGGGGTACGAGCAGTACTTC CASSLVGSGYEQYF
TRBJ1-4 TRBV2 NA NA TGTGCCAGCAGTGAAGGGCAGGGTGATGAAAAACTGTTTTTT CASSEGQGDEKLFF
TRBJ2-5 TRBV5-1 NA TRBD1 TGCGCCAGCAGCTTGGGCGGGACAGGGTTGGCCCAAGAGACCCAGTACTTC CASSLGGTGLAQETQYF
TRBJ1-6 TRBV19 once TRBD1 TGTGCCAGTGGCCCCCAGGGGGCACAATTTAATTCACCCCTCCACTTT CASGPQGAQFNSPLHF
TRBJ1-2 TRBV4-1 NA TRBD1 TGCGCCAGCAGCCATGTTGGGACAGGACATAGAAGGAAGGGCTACACCTTC CASSHVGTGHRRKGYTF
TRBJ1-5 TRBV2 NA NA TGTGCCAGCACCACAGCATTAAATCAGCCCCAGCATTTT CASTTALNQPQHF
TRBJ2-2 TRBV7-9 NA NA TGTGCCAGCAGCCCGACAGGTTTCACTCAGGAGCTGTTTTTT CASSPTGFTQELFF
TRBJ1-2 TRBV5-1 few TRBD1 TGCGCCAGCAGCTTCGGGACAGGGGCTGAGGGCTACACCTTC CASSFGTGAEGYTF
TRBJ1-2 TRBV5-1 NA NA TGCGCCAGCAGCTTGGAAGCACAGGCGGACGGCTACACCTTC CASSLEAQADGYTF